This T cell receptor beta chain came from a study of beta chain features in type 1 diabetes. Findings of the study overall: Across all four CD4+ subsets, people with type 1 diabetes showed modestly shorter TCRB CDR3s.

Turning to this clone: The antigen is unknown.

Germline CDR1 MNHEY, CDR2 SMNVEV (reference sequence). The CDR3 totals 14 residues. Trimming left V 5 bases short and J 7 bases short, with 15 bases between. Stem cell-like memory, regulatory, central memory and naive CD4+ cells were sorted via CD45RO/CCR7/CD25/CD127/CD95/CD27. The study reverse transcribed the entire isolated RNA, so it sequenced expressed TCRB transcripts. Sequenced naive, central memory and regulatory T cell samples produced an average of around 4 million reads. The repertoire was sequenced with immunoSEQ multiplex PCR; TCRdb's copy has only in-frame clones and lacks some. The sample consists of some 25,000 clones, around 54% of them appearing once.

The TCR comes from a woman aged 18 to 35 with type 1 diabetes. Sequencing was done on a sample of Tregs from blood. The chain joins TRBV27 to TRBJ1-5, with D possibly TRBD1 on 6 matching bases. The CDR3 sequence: CASSTHREGQPQHF. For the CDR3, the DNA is TGTGCCAGCAGTACGCACAGGGAAGGACAGCCCCAGCATTTT.